Listed here are 13 T cell receptor beta chains from one sample, sequenced in a study of blood T cell repertoires in COVID-19. Only in-frame clones appear in the TCRdb table, and some are missing; sequencing was by immunoSEQ multiplex PCR. The sample has about 210,000 clones, roughly 88% seen once. Material: peripheral blood. The receptors were sampled from a middle-aged man with active or convalescent COVID-19.

The chain combines TRBV5-5 with TRBJ2-5, with 14 bases that match TRBD2. Germline CDR1 SGHKS, CDR2 YYEKEE (reference sequence). The CDR3 is 18 amino acids. V was clipped by 2 bases and J by 4 bases; unmatched bases: 10. The CDR3 reads CASSLRLTSGGARETQYF. CDR3 sequence (DNA): TGTGCCAGCAGCTTACGCCTGACTAGCGGGGGGGCTCGAGAGACCCAGTACTTC.

This sequence joins TRBV6-2 or TRBV6-3 and TRBJ1-1; no definite D call. Trimming took off 0 bases at V and 3 bases at J, with 14 bases between the two ends. Germline V gives CDR1 MNHEY, CDR2 SVGEGT. The CDR3 loop spans 16 amino acids. CDR3 sequence reads: CASSYSVLRSHTEAFF. The CDR3 DNA sequence: TGTGCCAGCAGTTACTCGGTATTGCGGAGCCACACTGAAGCTTTCTTT.

A few counts support this clone. The J gene is TRBJ2-1, the V gene TRBV11-2; the D gene is possibly TRBD1 (7 bases). Trimming took 5 bases from V and 7 from J, leaving 21 bases between them. There are 16 residues in the CDR3. Per germline, CDR1 SGHAT and CDR2 FQNNGV. CDR3 nucleotides: TGTGCCAGCAGCCCCGAGAACAGGGGAGGCCAAAATGAGCAGTTCTTC. The encoded protein is CASSPENRGGQNEQFF. The full variable domain, completed using reference TRBV11-2 and TRBJ2-1, is EAGVAQSPRYKIIEKRQSVAFWCNPISGHATLYWYQQILGQGPKLLIQFQNNGVVDDSQLPKDRFSAERLKGVDSTLKIQPAKLEDSAVYLCASSPENRGGQNEQFFGPGTRLTVL.

The chain combines TRBV7-8 with TRBJ2-7; the match to TRBD2 covers 9 bases. CDR3 length equals 15 residues. V dropped 2 bases and J dropped 2; count of bases not matched to a gene: 4. The germline gives CDR1 SGHVS, CDR2 FQNEAQ. The CDR3 region is CASSLRGLAPYEQYF. In DNA form, the CDR3 reads TGTGCCAGCAGCTTAAGGGGACTAGCCCCCTACGAGCAGTACTTC.

The chain employs TRBV7-2 and TRBJ2-3; possible D gene TRBD1, 6 bases. Germline V CDR1 and CDR2: SGHTA, FQGNSA. Trimming left V 0 bases short and J 8 bases short, with 15 bases between. The CDR3 extends over 15 amino acids. The CDR3 here is CASSLASTGTATQYF. The CDR3, as DNA: TGTGCCAGCAGCTTAGCCTCAACAGGGACCGCTACGCAGTATTTT.

A single count supports this clone. CDR3 amino acids: CASSWEFYEQYF. The CDR3 DNA reads TGTGCCAGCAGTTGGGAGTTCTACGAGCAGTACTTC. The J gene is TRBJ2-7, the V gene TRBV12-3 or TRBV12-4, with D possibly TRBD2 on 5 matching bases. CDR3 length equals 12 residues. V was shortened by 4 bases and J by 3 bases, with 7 bases between the two germline ends.

This clone has just a few counts. The chain joins TRBV3-1 (or the pseudogene TRBV3-2) to TRBJ2-5; 15 bases are a match to TRBD2. In germline, CDR1 is LGHDT, CDR2 YNNKEL (reference sequence). Trimming removed 1 base from V and 5 bases from J; junction bases left unmatched: 8. The CDR3 has 18 residues. In nucleotides, the CDR3 is TGTGCCAGCAGCCAAGGGACTAGCGGGGGGGGATTGTGGGAGACCCAGTACTTC. Protein sequence: CASSQGTSGGGLWETQYF.

This clone has more than one count but fewer than ten. The chain recombines TRBV4-2 with TRBJ1-6, with D uncertain. V lost 4 bases and J lost 7, with 23 bases in between. Looked up from germline, CDR1 is LGHNA and CDR2 is YNFKEQ. This CDR3 contains 18 residues. The CDR3 region has the DNA TGTGCCAGCAGCCCAGATACGCCCCGGGAGGTCGGAAATTCACCCCTCCACTTT. As protein: CASSPDTPREVGNSPLHF.

This chain joins TRBV18 and TRBJ2-1; 7 bases map to TRBD1. This CDR3 has 15 residues. Germline loops: CDR1 KGHSH, CDR2 LQKENI. J gave up 4 bases and V 0 bases, and 3 bases lay outside the gene matches. The CDR3 DNA sequence: TGTGCCAGCTCACCACCGGGACAGATATACAATGAGCAGTTCTTC. Protein: CASSPPGQIYNEQFF.

This clone was counted a single time. J is TRBJ1-4 and V is TRBV18; 10 bases agree with TRBD1. This CDR3 contains 13 residues. Germline CDR1 and CDR2: KGHSH and LQKENI. The V and J ends lost 6 bases and 5 bases, in that order; junction bases with no gene match: 0. Here the CDR3 reads CASSGQGNEKLFF. CDR3 DNA: TGTGCCAGCTCGGGACAGGGGAATGAAAAACTGTTTTTT.

The chain combines TRBV7-3 with TRBJ2-3; D possibly corresponds to TRBD2 (5 bases). CDR3 length: 15 amino acids. Germline V lookup: CDR1 SGHTA, CDR2 FQGTGA. Trimming shortened V by 1 base and J by 3 bases, and 11 bases separated the two germline ends. The CDR3 nucleotides read TGTGCCAGCAGCTTAATCGGGGTGGCGACAGATACGCAGTATTTT. Translated: CASSLIGVATDTQYF.

V gene TRBV18 combines with J gene TRBJ2-5, with D maybe TRBD1 (5 bases). The CDR3 has 14 residues. Germline CDR1 is KGHSH and CDR2 is LQKENI. Between the trimmed V and J ends, which lost 3 bases and 5 bases, there was a span of 13 bases. CDR3 nucleotide sequence: TGTGCCAGCTCACCCTCGACAGTAGGCGAGACCCAGTACTTC. Its translation is CASSPSTVGETQYF.

V is TRBV18 and J is TRBJ2-3; 7 nucleotides agree with TRBD2. This CDR3 has 15 residues. The trim removed 3 bases at V and 2 bases at J, leaving 5 bases unmatched. Germline V gives CDR1 KGHSH, CDR2 LQKENI. For the CDR3, the DNA is TGTGCCAGCTCACCGAAGCGGGGCTCCACAGATACGCAGTATTTT. Residues: CASSPKRGSTDTQYF.